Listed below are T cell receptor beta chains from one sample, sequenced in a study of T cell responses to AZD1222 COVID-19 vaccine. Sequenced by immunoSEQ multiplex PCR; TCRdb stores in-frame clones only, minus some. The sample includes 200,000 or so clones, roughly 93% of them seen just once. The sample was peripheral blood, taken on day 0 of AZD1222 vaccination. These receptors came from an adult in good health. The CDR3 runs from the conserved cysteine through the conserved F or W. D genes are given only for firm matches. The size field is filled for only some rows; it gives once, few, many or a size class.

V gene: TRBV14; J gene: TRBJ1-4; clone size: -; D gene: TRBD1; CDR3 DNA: TGTGCCAGCAGCCAGACGACAGGGAGAGAAAAACTGTTTTTT; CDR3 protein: CASSQTTGREKLFF
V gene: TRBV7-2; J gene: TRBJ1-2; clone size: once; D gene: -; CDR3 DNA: TGTGCCAGCAGCTTGTACAGCTTCTATGGCTACACCTTC; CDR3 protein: CASSLYSFYGYTF
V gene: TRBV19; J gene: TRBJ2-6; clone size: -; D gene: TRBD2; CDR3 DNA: TGTGCCAGTAGTTTCCTACAGGGGCATCCCGGGACTAGCGGGAGGCCGGGAGGGGCCAACGTCCTGACTTTC; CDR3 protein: CASSFLQGHPGTSGRPGGANVLTF
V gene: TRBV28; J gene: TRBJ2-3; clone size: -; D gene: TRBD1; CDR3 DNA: TGTGCCAGCAGTTCGCTCACCTTCAGGGGGTCGGGCACAGATACGCAGTATTTT; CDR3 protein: CASSSLTFRGSGTDTQYF
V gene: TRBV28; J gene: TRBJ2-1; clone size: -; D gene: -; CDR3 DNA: TGTGCCAGCACCGGGGGGCGCCTTGGTGAGCAGTTCTTC; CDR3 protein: CASTGGRLGEQFF
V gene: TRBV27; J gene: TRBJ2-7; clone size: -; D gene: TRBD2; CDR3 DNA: TGTGCCAGCAGTTTATCGGGTGGCAGCGGGACCTACGAGCAGTACTTC; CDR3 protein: CASSLSGGSGTYEQYF
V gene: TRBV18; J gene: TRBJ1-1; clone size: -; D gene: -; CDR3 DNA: TGTGCCAGCTCACCACAGGGATGGGGCACTGAAGCTTTCTTT; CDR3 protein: CASSPQGWGTEAFF
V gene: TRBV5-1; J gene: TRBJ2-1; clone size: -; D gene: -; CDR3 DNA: TGCGCCAGCTACGGACCCCCCAATGAGCAGTTCTTC; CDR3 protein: CASYGPPNEQFF
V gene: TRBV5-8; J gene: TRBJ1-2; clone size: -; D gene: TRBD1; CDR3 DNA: TGTGCCAGCAGCTTAGACAGGGGGAGAGATGGCTACACCTTC; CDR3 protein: CASSLDRGRDGYTF
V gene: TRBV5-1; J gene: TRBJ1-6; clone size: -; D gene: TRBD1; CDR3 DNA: TGCGCCAGCAGCCGGGACAGGGGGAATTCACCCCTCCACTTT; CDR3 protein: CASSRDRGNSPLHF
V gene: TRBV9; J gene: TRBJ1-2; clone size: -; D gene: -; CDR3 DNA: TGTGCCAGCAGCGTAGACCCGGGTTGGGTAAACTATGGCTACACCTTC; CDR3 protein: CASSVDPGWVNYGYTF
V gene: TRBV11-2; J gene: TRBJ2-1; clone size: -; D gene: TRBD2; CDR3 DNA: TGTGCCAGCAGCTTAGGGCCTAGCGGCGAGCAGTTCTTC; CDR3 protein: CASSLGPSGEQFF
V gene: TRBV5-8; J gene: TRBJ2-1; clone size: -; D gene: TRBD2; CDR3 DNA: TGTGCCAGCAACCTTGGACTAGCGGGTTACAATGAGCAGTTCTTC; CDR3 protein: CASNLGLAGYNEQFF
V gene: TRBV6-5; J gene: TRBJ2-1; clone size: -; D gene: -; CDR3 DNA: TGTGCCAGCAGTTACAAAACCAACAATGAGCAGTTCTTC; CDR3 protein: CASSYKTNNEQFF
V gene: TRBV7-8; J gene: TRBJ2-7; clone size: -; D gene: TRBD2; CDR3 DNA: TGTGCCAGCTCACCGGGACTAGCGGCATACGAGCAGTACTTC; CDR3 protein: CASSPGLAAYEQYF
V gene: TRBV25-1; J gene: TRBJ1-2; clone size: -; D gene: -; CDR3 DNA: TGTGCCAGCAGTGTTCCCCCCACAATCCGGGGCTACACCTTC; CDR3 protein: CASSVPPTIRGYTF
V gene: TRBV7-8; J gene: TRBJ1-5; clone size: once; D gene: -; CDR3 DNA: TGTGCCAGCAGCTTAGCGCCGGGGTATCAGCCCCAGCATTTT; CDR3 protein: CASSLAPGYQPQHF
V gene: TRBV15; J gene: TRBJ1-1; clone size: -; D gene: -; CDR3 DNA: TGTGCCACCAGCTGGGGGGTGAGCACTGAAGCTTTCTTT; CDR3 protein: CATSWGVSTEAFF
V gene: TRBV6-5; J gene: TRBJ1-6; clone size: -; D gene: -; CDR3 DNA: TGTGCCAGCAGTCCGGAGGGGTTGGGTAATTCACCCCTCCACTTT; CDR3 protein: CASSPEGLGNSPLHF
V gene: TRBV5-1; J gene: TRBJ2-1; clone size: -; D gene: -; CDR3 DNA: TGCGCCAGCAGCTCAATGAGTCCCCTCTTGGAGCGGACTTCCTACAATGAGCAGTTCTTC; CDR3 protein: CASSSMSPLLERTSYNEQFF
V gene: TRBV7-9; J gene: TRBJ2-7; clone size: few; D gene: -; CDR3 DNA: TGTGCCAGCAGCTTGGGATCATACGAGCAGTACTTC; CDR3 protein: CASSLGSYEQYF
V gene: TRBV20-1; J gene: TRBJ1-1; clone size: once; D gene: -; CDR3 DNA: TGCAGTGCTGCTCGGGACACTGAAGCTTTCTTT; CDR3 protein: CSAARDTEAFF
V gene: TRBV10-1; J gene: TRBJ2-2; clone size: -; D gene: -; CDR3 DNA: TGCGCCACCCTGACGGGCGAGAACACCGGGGAGCTGTTTTTT; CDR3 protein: CATLTGENTGELFF
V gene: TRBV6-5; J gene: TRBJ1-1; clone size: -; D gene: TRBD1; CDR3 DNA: TGTGCCAGCGGGACAGGGGGCCGCGGGACTGAAGCTTTCTTT; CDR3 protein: CASGTGGRGTEAFF
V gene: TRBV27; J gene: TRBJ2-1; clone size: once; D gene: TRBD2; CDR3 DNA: TGTGCCAGCAGTTACCTCCTAGCGGGAGTTGATAGGAATGAGCAGTTCTTC; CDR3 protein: CASSYLLAGVDRNEQFF
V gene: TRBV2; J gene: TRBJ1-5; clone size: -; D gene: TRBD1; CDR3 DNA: TGTGCCAGCAGTGTAAATTTTAAAGGGACAGGGCAGCCCCAGCATTTT; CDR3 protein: CASSVNFKGTGQPQHF
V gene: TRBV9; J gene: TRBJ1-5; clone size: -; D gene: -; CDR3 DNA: TGTGCCAGCAGCGTAGGGACGGGGGGCCAGCCCCAGCATTTT; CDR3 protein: CASSVGTGGQPQHF
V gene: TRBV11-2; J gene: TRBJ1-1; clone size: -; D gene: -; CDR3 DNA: TGTGCCAGCAGCCTTGCGCCTGAGGACACTGAAGCTTTCTTT; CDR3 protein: CASSLAPEDTEAFF
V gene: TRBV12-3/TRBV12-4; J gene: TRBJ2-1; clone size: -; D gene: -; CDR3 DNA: -; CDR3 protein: CASSFLAGAFSVF